This TCR beta chain was profiled in a study of blood T cell repertoires in COVID-19. Germline CDR1 is LGHDT and CDR2 is YNNKEL (reference sequence). The V gene end was trimmed by 6 bases and the J gene end by 7 bases; junction bases not matched to a gene: 11. CDR3 length: 15 amino acids. The method was immunoSEQ multiplex PCR; TCRdb's version includes in-frame clones alone and lacks a portion of them. The repertoire holds hundreds of thousands of clones, with around nine tenths as singletons. Sequencing used peripheral blood. The sequence was obtained from a man aged 60 to 69 with acute or convalescent COVID-19. The genes are TRBV3-1 (or the pseudogene TRBV3-2) and TRBJ2-3; TRBD2 agrees at 9 bases. The CDR3 DNA reads as TGTGCCAGCAGTCCAAGGACTAGCGTAGGAAATACGCAGTATTTT. Residues: CASSPRTSVGNTQYF.